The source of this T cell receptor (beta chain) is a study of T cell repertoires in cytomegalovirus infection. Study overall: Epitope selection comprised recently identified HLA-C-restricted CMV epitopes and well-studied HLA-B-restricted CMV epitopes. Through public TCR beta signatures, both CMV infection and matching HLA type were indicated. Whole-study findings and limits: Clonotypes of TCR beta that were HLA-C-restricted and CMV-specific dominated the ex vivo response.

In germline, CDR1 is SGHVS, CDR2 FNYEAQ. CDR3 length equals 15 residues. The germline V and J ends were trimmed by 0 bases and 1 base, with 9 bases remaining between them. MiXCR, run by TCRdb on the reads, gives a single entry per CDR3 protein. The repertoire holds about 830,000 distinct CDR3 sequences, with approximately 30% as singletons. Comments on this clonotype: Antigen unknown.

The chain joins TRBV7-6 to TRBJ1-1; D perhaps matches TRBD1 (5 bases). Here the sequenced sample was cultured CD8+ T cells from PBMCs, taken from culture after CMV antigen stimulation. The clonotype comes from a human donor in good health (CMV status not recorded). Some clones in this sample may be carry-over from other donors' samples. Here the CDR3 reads CASSLASRANTEAFF. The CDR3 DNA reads TGTGCCAGCAGCTTAGCATCCAGGGCGAACACTGAAGCTTTCTTT.